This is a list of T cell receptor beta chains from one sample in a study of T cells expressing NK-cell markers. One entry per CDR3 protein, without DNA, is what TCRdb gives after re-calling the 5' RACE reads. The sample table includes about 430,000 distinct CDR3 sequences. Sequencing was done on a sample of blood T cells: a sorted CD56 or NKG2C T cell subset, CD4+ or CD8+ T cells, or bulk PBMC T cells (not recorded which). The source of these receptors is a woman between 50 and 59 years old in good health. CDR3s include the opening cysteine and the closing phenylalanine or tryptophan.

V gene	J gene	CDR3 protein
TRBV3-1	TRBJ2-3	CASGRTSGRGDTQYF
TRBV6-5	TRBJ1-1	CASRRTGTGDTEAFF
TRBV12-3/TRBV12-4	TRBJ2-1	CASSSDAFFSRYSYNEQFF
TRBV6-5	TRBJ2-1	CASTQGSGIGGNEQFF
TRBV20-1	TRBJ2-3	CSAFGTGDTQYF
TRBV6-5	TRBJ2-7	CASSYSLGREQYF
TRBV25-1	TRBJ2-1	CASSADRGFLNEQFF
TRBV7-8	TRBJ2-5	CASSFLAGAPETQYF
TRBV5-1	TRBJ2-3	CASSVDGQGTQYF
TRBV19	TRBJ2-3	CASRPRLAGGLGTQYF
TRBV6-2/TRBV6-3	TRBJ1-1	CASSYPQGRWTEAFF
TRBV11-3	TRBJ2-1	CASSPRALTHNEQFF
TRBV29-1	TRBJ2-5	CSAPLLGAETQYF
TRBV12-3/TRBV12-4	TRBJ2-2	CASKHQGRRGELFF
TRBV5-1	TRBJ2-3	CASSSRPQPGLGTDTQYF
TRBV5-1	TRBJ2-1	CASYSLNDEQFF
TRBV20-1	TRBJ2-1	CSARDLITSGSLQQFF
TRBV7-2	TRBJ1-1	CASSSGSGTGAEAFF
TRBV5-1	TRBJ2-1	CASSAPGLAGPYNEQFF
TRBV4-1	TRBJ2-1	CASSQYGTSGYNEQFF
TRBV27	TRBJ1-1	CASSFGGAGTEAFF
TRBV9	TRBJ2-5	CASSVAGKNQETQYF
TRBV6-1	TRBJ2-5	CASRRTSGSGETQYF
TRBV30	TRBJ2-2	CAWSVTQNTGELFF
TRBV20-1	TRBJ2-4	CSAAGFENIQYF
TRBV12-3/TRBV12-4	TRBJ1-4	CASGAGVEKLFF
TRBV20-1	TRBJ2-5	CSARVTGEETQYF
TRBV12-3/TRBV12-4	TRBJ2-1	CASSAGFDNEQFF
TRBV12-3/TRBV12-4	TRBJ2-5	CASSEGRQETQYF
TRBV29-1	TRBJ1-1	CSDETGEKAFF
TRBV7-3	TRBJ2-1	CASSPMVSGSSYNEQFF
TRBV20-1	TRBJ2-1	CSATKRRGSYNEQFF
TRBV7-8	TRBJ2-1	CASSRRESNEQFF
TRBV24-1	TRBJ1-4	CATSDGGTGTEKLFF
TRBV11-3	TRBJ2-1	CASSPRGSNEQFF
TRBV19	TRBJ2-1	CASNSRGFSPNEQFF
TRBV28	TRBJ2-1	CASSLFGSHNEQFF
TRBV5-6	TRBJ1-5	CASSLSPAGNQPQHF
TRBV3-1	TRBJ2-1	CASGLAGEYNEQFF
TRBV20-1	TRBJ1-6	CSAKTGENSPLHF
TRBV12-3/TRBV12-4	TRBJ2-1	CASARGAGKRDPNGAYNEQFF
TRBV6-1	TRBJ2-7	CASSEGGFRAYEQYF
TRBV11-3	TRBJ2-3	CASSLSGALGEDTQYF
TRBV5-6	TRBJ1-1	CASSHGTGTFNTEAFF